This TCR beta chain was sequenced in a study of beta chain features in type 1 diabetes. The study's findings and limits: Naive, central memory and Treg TCRB repertoires appeared more alike in patients than in healthy donors. Since sequencing was performed on cDNA, cells with high TCR expression could be over-represented.

Using CD45RO/CCR7/CD25/CD127/CD95/CD27, CD4+ naive, central memory, regulatory and stem cell-like memory cells were sorted. Each population that was sorted was more than 95% pure. The table lists this clone with a few counts. Its cognate antigen is unknown. The isolated RNA, all of it, was reverse transcribed, so expressed TCRB transcripts were what got sequenced. The data were produced by immunoSEQ multiplex PCR, yet TCRdb's version contains in-frame clones alone and is incomplete. Of 200,000 to 250,000 clones listed, 7.5% to 10% are singletons. J gave up 5 bases and V 4 bases, and 14 bases lay outside the gene matches. The germline V gene has CDR1 SGHNT and CDR2 YYREEE (reference sequence). The CDR3 spans 16 residues.

The rearrangement joins TRBV5-4 to TRBJ2-5; 7 bases match TRBD1. The source material was naive CD4+ T cells from blood. The receptor was derived from a young woman in good health. CDR3 coding DNA: TGTGCCAGCAGCCAAGATGGCCGACAGGGCGGGGAGACCCAGTACTTC. Translated: CASSQDGRQGGETQYF. Using reference TRBV5-4 and TRBJ2-5 for the parts outside the CDR3, the full variable domain is ETGVTQSPTHLIKTRGQQVTLRCSSQSGHNTVSWYQQALGQGPQFIFQYYREEENGRGNFPPRFSGLQFPNYSSELNVNALELDDSALYLCASSQDGRQGGETQYFGPGTRLLVL.